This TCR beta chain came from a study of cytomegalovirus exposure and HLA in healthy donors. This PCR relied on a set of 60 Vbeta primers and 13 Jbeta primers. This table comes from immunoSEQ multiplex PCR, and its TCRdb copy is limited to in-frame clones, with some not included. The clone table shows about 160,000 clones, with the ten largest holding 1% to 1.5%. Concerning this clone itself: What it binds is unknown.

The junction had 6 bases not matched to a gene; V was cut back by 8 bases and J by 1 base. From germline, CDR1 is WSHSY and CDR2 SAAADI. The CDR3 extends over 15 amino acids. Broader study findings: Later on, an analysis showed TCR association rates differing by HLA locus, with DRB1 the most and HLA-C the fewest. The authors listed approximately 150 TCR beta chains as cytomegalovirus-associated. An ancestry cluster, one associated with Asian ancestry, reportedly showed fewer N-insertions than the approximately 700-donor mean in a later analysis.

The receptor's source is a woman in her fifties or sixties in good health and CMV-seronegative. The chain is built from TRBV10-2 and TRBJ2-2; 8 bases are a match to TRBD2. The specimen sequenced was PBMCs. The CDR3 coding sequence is TGCGCCAGCCGCATAGCGGGATGGAACACCGGGGAGCTGTTTTTT. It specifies CASRIAGWNTGELFF.